The clone carrying this TCR beta chain has more than one count but fewer than ten. Its antigen is undetermined. Healthy donors of bone marrow made up the group. CDR3 length equals 12 residues. The germline CDR1 and CDR2 sequences are MNHEY and SVGAGI. Trimming removed 8 bases from V and 6 bases from J, with 13 bases in between. This sample stems from a study of cytomegalovirus exposure and HLA in healthy donors. Broader study findings: Investigators reported 150 to 200 TCR beta chains as tied to cytomegalovirus. Later on, a genetic analysis was performed. It linked a missense variant in DCLRE1C with V- and J-gene trimming of TCR beta. Some segments of the V type, notably TRBV6-2 and TRBV6-3, were excluded as indistinguishable.

Primers for the PCR totalled 60 Vbeta and 13 Jbeta. The method was immunoSEQ multiplex PCR; TCRdb's version includes in-frame clones alone and lacks a portion of them. The table records about 150,000 clones, approximately 84% of them present only once. The chain combines TRBV6-5 with TRBJ1-2; perhaps TRBD1 as D (5 bases). Sequenced: PBMCs. This clonotype was sampled from a woman between 18 and 29 years old in good health and CMV-seronegative. The CDR3 reads CASCRVRDGYTF. The CDR3 region has the DNA TGTGCCAGCTGCAGGGTCCGGGATGGCTACACCTTC.